This T cell receptor (beta chain) was captured by sequencing in a study of shared clonotypes between healthy human individuals. Study conclusions and caveats: Generally, naive subsets (rather than memory subsets) showed larger estimated richness. Depth was large, yet rarefaction showed that sorted-subset sequencing was incomplete.

The assay was carried out at the deep level. Once extracted for a subset, genomic DNA was divided evenly among several immunoSEQ plates. Only in-frame clones appear in the TCRdb table, and some are missing; sequencing was by immunoSEQ multiplex PCR. Here the sample spans about 2.1 million clones, about 92% being singletons. Naive CD8 isolation took CD45RO-negative cells positively selected for CCR7 and excluded terminally differentiated effector memory CD45RA+ cells. This clone was recorded only once. Its antigen is undetermined. The CDR3 is 16 residues long. Per germline, CDR1 SGHVS and CDR2 FNYEAQ. Trimming at V came to 0 bases and at J to 4 bases, leaving 7 bases not matched to a gene.

Source material: naive CD8+ T cells from PBMCs. The chain couples TRBV7-6 to TRBJ2-7, with 9 positions matching TRBD1. The sequence was obtained from a man in his late teens or twenties in good health. Some clones in this sample may be carry-over from other donors' samples. The CDR3 nucleotides read TGTGCCAGCAGCTTAGCCCCAGACAGGGGGACGTACGAGCAGTACTTC. This sequence encodes CASSLAPDRGTYEQYF.